This entry concerns a single T cell receptor beta chain. The antigen remains unidentified. Amplification started from genomic DNA. A primer set of 30 forward and 13 reverse primers amplified the CDR3. TCRdb re-called the multiplex PCR reads with MiXCR, one entry per CDR3 protein. The sample lists a few hundred thousand distinct CDR3 sequences, approximately 45% occurring once. These data are taken from a study of type 1 and type 2 diabetes patients. For the study at large: The whole study generated approximately 19,000,000 paired-end reads. Findings of the study overall: Groups were not age- or gender-matched, which may bias interpretation. Type 2 diabetes repertoires were more diverse than type 1 diabetes repertoires.

V lost 1 base, J lost 5 bases, and 11 bases lay in between. The CDR3 has 14 residues. Germline CDR1 is MNHNS and CDR2 is SASEGT. Approximately 9.5 milliliters of peripheral blood were collected from each participant. The receptor's source is a man aged 18 to 35 with type 2 diabetes. This chain uses TRBV6-1 with TRBJ2-5; the D is unclear. The sample was peripheral blood mononuclear cells (PBMCs). CDR3 DNA: TGTGCCAGCAGTGAAGTAGTCAGTGATGAGACCCAGTACTTC. Its translation: CASSEVVSDETQYF.